The entry below gives a single TCR beta chain sequence along with its context. The antigen is undetermined. The trim removed 1 base at V and 6 bases at J, leaving 11 bases unmatched. In germline, CDR1 is SGHTA, CDR2 FQGNSA. The CDR3 runs to 17 residues. The sample is drawn from a study of response to subunit inactivated influenza vaccine. Study outcomes and limitations: T cells newly recruited by each seasonal influenza vaccination are few, the authors suggested.

TCRdb ran MiXCR on the RT-PCR reads and lists one entry per CDR3 protein. The repertoire holds hundreds of thousands of distinct CDR3 sequences, with around 15% as singletons. J is TRBJ1-4 and V is TRBV7-2; 7 bases agree with TRBD1. The source was PBMCs from blood, collected approximately 15 days before vaccination. The receptor's source is a man in his fifties or sixties who received an inactivated influenza vaccine. In DNA, the CDR3 is TGTGCCAGCAGCTTAGTACGGCCGGGAAGGGGGCATGAAAAACTGTTTTTT. This translates into CASSLVRPGRGHEKLFF.